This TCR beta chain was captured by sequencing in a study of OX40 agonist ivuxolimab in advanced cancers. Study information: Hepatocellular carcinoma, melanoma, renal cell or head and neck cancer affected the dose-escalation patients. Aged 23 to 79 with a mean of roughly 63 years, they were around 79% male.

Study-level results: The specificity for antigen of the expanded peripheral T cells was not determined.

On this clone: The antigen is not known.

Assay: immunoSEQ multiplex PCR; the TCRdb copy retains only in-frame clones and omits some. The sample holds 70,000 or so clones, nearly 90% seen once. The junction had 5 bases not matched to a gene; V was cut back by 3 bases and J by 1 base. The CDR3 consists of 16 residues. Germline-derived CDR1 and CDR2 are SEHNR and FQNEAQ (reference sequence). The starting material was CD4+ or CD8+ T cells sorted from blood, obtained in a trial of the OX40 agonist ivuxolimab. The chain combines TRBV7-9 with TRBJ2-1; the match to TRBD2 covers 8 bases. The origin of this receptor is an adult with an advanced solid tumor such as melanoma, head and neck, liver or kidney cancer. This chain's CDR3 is CASSFARLASYNEQFF. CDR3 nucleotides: TGTGCCAGCAGCTTTGCACGACTAGCGTCCTACAATGAGCAGTTCTTC.